The T cell receptor beta chain described here comes from a study of response to subunit inactivated influenza vaccine. TCRdb reprocessed the RT-PCR reads via MiXCR and lists one record per CDR3 protein. The repertoire consists of some 800,000 distinct CDR3 sequences, with about 20% occurring once and the leading ten covering about 10%. Findings and caveats of the study: With each seasonal influenza vaccination, the authors suggested, few new T cells are recruited.

With respect to this clonotype: Its antigen is currently unknown.

Looked up from germline, CDR1 is SEHNR and CDR2 is FQNEAQ (reference sequence). This CDR3 has 14 residues. The junction had 8 bases not matched to a gene; V was cut back by 5 bases and J by 9 bases. This sequence was found in a man aged 45 to 65 who received an inactivated influenza vaccine. The V and J genes are TRBV7-9 and TRBJ2-1; 9 bases agree with TRBD1. Material: PBMCs from blood, obtained 4 to 6 days after vaccination. CDR3 bases: TGTGCCAGCAGCCGGGACAGGGTATCTCGTGAGCAGTTCTTC. Its protein product is CASSRDRVSREQFF.